A selection of T cell receptor beta chains follows, all from one sample in a study of blood T cell repertoires in COVID-19. Using immunoSEQ multiplex PCR, the repertoire was profiled, and TCRdb retains in-frame clones only, with some absent. The table includes about 200,000 clones, 75% to 90% detected once. Sequenced input: peripheral blood. The origin of the receptors is a young man who had recovered from COVID-19. Both conserved end residues are part of each CDR3. D genes are given only for firm matches. Size values are once, few and many counts, or a class for expanded clones, and some rows have none.

J gene | D gene | clone size | V gene | CDR3 DNA | CDR3 protein
TRBJ1-1 | NA | once | TRBV6-5 | TGTGCCAGCAGTCGAGCCGCGGGGGGGAACACTGAAGCTTTCTTT | CASSRAAGGNTEAFF
TRBJ2-3 | NA | NA | TRBV6-6 | TGTGCCAGCAGTTACTCAGGGGGGGGTGTATCAGATACGCAGTATTTT | CASSYSGGGVSDTQYF
TRBJ2-7 | TRBD1 | NA | TRBV11-3 | TGTGCCAGCAGCCTCCGGACAGGCAGCTCCTACGAGCAGTACTTC | CASSLRTGSSYEQYF
TRBJ1-1 | NA | NA | TRBV30 | TGTGCCGGGGAGAGGAACACTGAAGCTTTCTTT | CAGERNTEAFF
TRBJ2-5 | TRBD2 | NA | TRBV10-1 | TGCGCCAGCAGTGAGGATCGGGGGGGCCGGACCCAGTACTTC | CASSEDRGGRTQYF
TRBJ1-6 | NA | NA | TRBV19 | TGTGCCAGTAGTATTAGAGGACAGTCATGGTCACCCCTCCACTTT | CASSIRGQSWSPLHF
TRBJ2-3 | TRBD2 | NA | TRBV6-1 | TGTGCCAGCAGTGAATTCCCGGGGGGAGGCGATACGCAGTATTTT | CASSEFPGGGDTQYF
TRBJ1-2 | TRBD1 | NA | TRBV5-4 | TGTGCCAGCAGGACAGGGGGAACCTTCTATGGCTACACCTTC | CASRTGGTFYGYTF
TRBJ1-5 | TRBD1 | NA | TRBV24-1 | TGTGCCACCAGTGGTGGGACAGACAATCAGCCCCAGCATTTT | CATSGGTDNQPQHF
TRBJ1-1 | NA | many | TRBV5-6 | TGTGCCAGCAGCCCCGCCGGGAGGACACACACTGAAGCTTTCTTT | CASSPAGRTHTEAFF
TRBJ1-4 | TRBD1 | NA | TRBV2 | TGTGCCACCGGGACAGGGGGTGAAAAACTGTTTTTT | CATGTGGEKLFF
TRBJ2-3 | TRBD1 | NA | TRBV4-3 | TGCGCCAGCAGCCAAGATCCGGGACAGGGGGCAGATACGCAGTATTTT | CASSQDPGQGADTQYF
TRBJ1-5 | NA | few | TRBV2 | TGTGCCAGCAGCGTCGGACAAGCCCCAACTCAGCCCCAGCATTTT | CASSVGQAPTQPQHF
TRBJ2-5 | NA | NA | TRBV19 | TGTGCCAGTAGTAGCGACCTAGCGTTGGAGACCCAGTACTTC | CASSSDLALETQYF
TRBJ1-2 | NA | NA | TRBV6-5 | TGTGCCAGCAGTTACTCGGGGAGCGGGGCCTATGGCTACACCTTC | CASSYSGSGAYGYTF
TRBJ2-4 | TRBD2 | NA | TRBV13 | TGTGCCAGCAGCGAACTAGCGGGGGGGCAAAAAAACATTCAGTACTTC | CASSELAGGQKNIQYF
TRBJ2-7 | TRBD1 | NA | TRBV6-5 | TGTGCCAGCAGTTCGACCCAGGGGGCACACGAGCAGTACTTC | CASSSTQGAHEQYF
TRBJ1-2 | TRBD1 | few | TRBV6-1 | TGTGCCAGCAGTGAAGAAGGGGGCCAGGACTTTTGGGACTATGGCTACACCTTC | CASSEEGGQDFWDYGYTF
TRBJ2-7 | NA | NA | TRBV6-6 | TGTGCCAGTCTGAAACCGGACAGTTCCTACGAGCAGTACTTC | CASLKPDSSYEQYF
TRBJ2-1 | TRBD2 | NA | TRBV10-1 | TGCGCCAGCACCTCAAGCGGGGCCGTCTACAATGAGCAGTTCTTC | CASTSSGAVYNEQFF
TRBJ2-3 | NA | NA | TRBV11-2 | TGTGCCAGCAGCCGAGGGGGGGACCCCACAGATACGCAGTATTTT | CASSRGGDPTDTQYF
TRBJ1-5 | TRBD1 | NA | TRBV5-6 | TGTGCCAGCAGGCGTGCAGGGGGCGAGAGTCAGCCCCAGCATTTT | CASRRAGGESQPQHF
TRBJ2-7 | TRBD2 | NA | TRBV9 | TGTGCCAGCAGCTTCGGACTAGCGGACTACGAGCAGTACTTC | CASSFGLADYEQYF
TRBJ2-2 | NA | NA | TRBV7-2 | TGTGCCAGCAGCCCCCGTTCCGGGGAGCTGTTTTTT | CASSPRSGELFF
TRBJ2-7 | NA | NA | TRBV6-6 | TGTGCCAGCAGTTACCCTCCTGACAGCTACGAGCAGTACTTC | CASSYPPDSYEQYF
TRBJ1-4 | TRBD1 | NA | TRBV7-8 | TGTGCCAGCAGCTTAGGCTGGGCAGGGGGTAATGAAAAACTGTTTTTT | CASSLGWAGGNEKLFF
TRBJ1-1 | NA | NA | TRBV27 | TGTGCCAGCAGTTTAGACGGGAGATACACTGAAGCTTTCTTT | CASSLDGRYTEAFF
TRBJ1-2 | NA | NA | TRBV4-3 | TGCGCCAGCAGCCAAGGGGGGGGTTCATCTAATGGCTACACCTTC | CASSQGGGSSNGYTF
TRBJ1-1 | NA | NA | TRBV12-3/TRBV12-4 | TGTGCCAGCAGTTCCCGTGGGGAGACTGAAGCTTTCTTT | CASSSRGETEAFF
TRBJ2-1 | NA | NA | TRBV2 | TGTGCCAGCACTTTTGCGGGGCCCTACAATGAGCAGTTCTTC | CASTFAGPYNEQFF
TRBJ2-3 | NA | few | TRBV6-5 | TGTGCCAGTGTGACTCTAGGTCTGAGCACAGATACGCAGTATTTT | CASVTLGLSTDTQYF
TRBJ1-3 | NA | NA | TRBV29-1 | TGCAGCGTTAATACACGCTCTGGAAACACCATATATTTT | CSVNTRSGNTIYF
TRBJ2-7 | NA | NA | TRBV12-2 | TGTGCAAGTCGCTTAGATAGTTCGGGGACACGGACGTCCTACGAGCAGTACTTC | CASRLDSSGTRTSYEQYF
TRBJ2-7 | NA | few | TRBV27 | TGTGCCAGCAGTTTATATCCGGGTCCAGCCGAGCAGTACTTC | CASSLYPGPAEQYF
TRBJ2-3 | NA | NA | TRBV7-6 | TGTGCCAGCAGCTTAGCCGGGGCGGGGCCAGGCACAGATACGCAGTATTTT | CASSLAGAGPGTDTQYF
TRBJ1-2 | TRBD1 | NA | TRBV5-1 | TGCGCCAGCAGCTTGACCCCCGGACAGGGAATCTATGGCTACACCTTC | CASSLTPGQGIYGYTF
TRBJ1-6 | NA | NA | TRBV3-1/TRBV3-2 | TGTGCCAGCAGCCAAGACGCAGCGGTGGATAATTCACCCCTCCACTTT | CASSQDAAVDNSPLHF
TRBJ2-7 | TRBD1 | NA | TRBV5-5 | TGTGCCAGCAGCCCCATACCGGGACAGGGGTGGGACGAGCAGTACTTC | CASSPIPGQGWDEQYF
TRBJ2-5 | TRBD1 | NA | TRBV19 | TGTGCCAGCACCCAGGGGGCAGGGGAGACCCAGTACTTC | CASTQGAGETQYF
TRBJ1-2 | NA | NA | TRBV5-4 | TGTGCCAGCAGCTCTCTGACAGGATTGTATGGCTACACCTTC | CASSSLTGLYGYTF
TRBJ2-7 | NA | NA | TRBV21-1 | TGTGCCAGCAGCAATGAGGGACAAGGGCAGTACTTC | CASSNEGQGQYF
TRBJ2-2 | NA | few | TRBV3-1/TRBV3-2 | TGTGCCAGCAGCCAAGCTGAATTGGGGGGAACCGGGGAGCTGTTTTTT | CASSQAELGGTGELFF
TRBJ1-6 | TRBD1 | NA | TRBV7-2 | TGTGCCAGCAGCTTAGCGCCTAGGACAGGGTCTTATAATTCACCCCTCCACTTT | CASSLAPRTGSYNSPLHF
TRBJ1-1 | NA | once | TRBV18 | TGTGCCAGCTCACCCCGAGTTAACACTGAAGCTTTCTTT | CASSPRVNTEAFF
TRBJ2-2 | TRBD1 | NA | TRBV7-2 | TGTGCCAGCAGCTCGCCCGGGACAGTTCAGGTGTTTTTT | CASSSPGTVQVFF
TRBJ1-4 | NA | NA | TRBV18 | TGTGCCAGCTCGACGGGAGGACGACGGGAAGAAAAACTGTTTTTT | CASSTGGRREEKLFF
TRBJ2-4 | NA | NA | TRBV11-1 | TGTGCCAGCAGCTTACAGGACTCAGCCAAAAACATTCAGTACTTC | CASSLQDSAKNIQYF
TRBJ2-6 | NA | NA | TRBV21-1 | TGTGCCAGCAGCAAAGTAAGCCGGGACAGGGGATCTGGGGCCAACGTCCTGACTTTC | CASSKVSRDRGSGANVLTF
TRBJ1-1 | TRBD1 | few | TRBV23-1 | TGCGCCAGCGATGCTCGATCCGGGACAGGGGTCGGGAAAACTGAAGCTTTCTTT | CASDARSGTGVGKTEAFF
TRBJ2-7 | TRBD2 | NA | TRBV18 | TGTGCCAGCTCACAGCGGGGGGAGTACGAGCAGTACTTC | CASSQRGEYEQYF
TRBJ2-5 | NA | NA | TRBV3-1/TRBV3-2 | TGTGCCAGCCTCCGGTCGGGGCAAGAGACCCAGTACTTC | CASLRSGQETQYF
TRBJ2-5 | TRBD1 | NA | TRBV5-6 | TGTGCCAGCAGCTCCGCCGGGACAGGGGATTGGGAGACCCAGTACTTC | CASSSAGTGDWETQYF
TRBJ1-5 | TRBD1 | few | TRBV19 | TGTGCCAGTACCCCGACAGGGAGAAGCGGCAATCAGCCCCAGCATTTT | CASTPTGRSGNQPQHF
TRBJ1-5 | NA | NA | TRBV18 | TGTGCCAGCTCGCCCGACAGGCGGAATCAGCCCCAGCATTTT | CASSPDRRNQPQHF
TRBJ2-5 | TRBD2 | NA | TRBV6-5 | TGTGCCAGCAGTTCCGGGACTAGCGGGGCAGAGACCCAGTACTTC | CASSSGTSGAETQYF
TRBJ2-7 | NA | NA | TRBV12-5 | TGTGCTAGTGGTTCGGGACACCCGCCCTACGAGCAGTACTTC | CASGSGHPPYEQYF